The text below deals with one T cell receptor beta chain. As yet, its antigen is unknown. As every portion of the isolated RNA was reverse transcribed, the sequencing read expressed TCRB transcripts. Here immunoSEQ multiplex PCR was the method, and the copy in TCRdb shows in-frame clones only, minus some. This sample carries 280,000 or so clones, about 15% of them seen once, and the ten largest clones take approximately 0.015%. This sample was included in a study of beta chain features in type 1 diabetes. General study points: In all four CD4+ subsets, TCRB CDR3 length was significantly, moderately reduced in type 1 diabetes.

CDR1 is LGHNA and CDR2 is YNFKEQ in the germline V gene. This CDR3 has 16 amino acids. Trimming cost V 4 bases and J 7 bases; bases outside gene matches: 11. This sequence originates from a man aged 18-30 years with type 1 diabetes. The chain carries TRBV4-2 and TRBJ2-2, with TRBD2 matching 8 bases. The sample taken for sequencing was naive CD4+ T cells from blood. CDR3 nucleotide sequence: TGTGCCAGCAGCCTTGGCCCGGGAGGGCAGGACGGGGAGCTGTTTTTT. Translating gives CASSLGPGGQDGELFF.